This T cell receptor (beta chain) emerged from a study of control samples from healthy donors and cancer patients. Sequencing used immunoSEQ multiplex PCR; TCRdb keeps in-frame clones, though not all of them. The sample contains under 450,000 clones, roughly 90% of which appear only once. The source material was PBMCs. This receptor was taken from a man aged 35 to 55 with head and neck cancer.

The CDR3 DNA is TGTGCCAGCAGCCCACCGGGGACTAGCGGGCCTTACAATGAGCAGTTCTTC. Protein: CASSPPGTSGPYNEQFF. This chain uses TRBV5-8 with TRBJ2-1, with TRBD2 matching 12 bases. The CDR3 is made up of 17 amino acids. The junction had 9 bases not matched to a gene; V was cut back by 4 bases and J by 4 bases. CDR1 and CDR2 from the germline V gene are SGHTS and YDEGEE. Full variable domain (outside the CDR3, taken from reference TRBV5-8 and TRBJ2-1): EAGVTQSPTHLIKTRGQQATLRCSPISGHTSVYWYQQALGLGLQFLLWYDEGEERNRGNFPPRFSGRQFPNYSSELNVNALELEDSALYLCASSPPGTSGPYNEQFFGPGTRLTVL.